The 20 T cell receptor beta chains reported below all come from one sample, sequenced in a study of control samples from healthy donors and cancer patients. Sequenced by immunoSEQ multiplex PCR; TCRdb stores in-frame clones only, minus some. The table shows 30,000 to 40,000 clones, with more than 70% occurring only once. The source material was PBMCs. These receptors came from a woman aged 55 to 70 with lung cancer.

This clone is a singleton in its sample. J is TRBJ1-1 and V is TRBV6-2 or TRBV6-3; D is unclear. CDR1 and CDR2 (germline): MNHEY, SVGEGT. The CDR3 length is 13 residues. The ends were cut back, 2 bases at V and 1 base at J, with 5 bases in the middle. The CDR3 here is CASSYKENTEAFF. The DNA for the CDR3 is TGTGCCAGCAGTTACAAGGAGAACACTGAAGCTTTCTTT.

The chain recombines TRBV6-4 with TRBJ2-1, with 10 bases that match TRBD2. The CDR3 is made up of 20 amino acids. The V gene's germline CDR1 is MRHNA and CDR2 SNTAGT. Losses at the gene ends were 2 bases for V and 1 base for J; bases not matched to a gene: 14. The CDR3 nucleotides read TGTGCCAGCAGTGACACCCAAGCGGGAGGGGCCCCTTTATCCTACAATGAGCAGTTCTTC. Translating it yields CASSDTQAGGAPLSYNEQFF.

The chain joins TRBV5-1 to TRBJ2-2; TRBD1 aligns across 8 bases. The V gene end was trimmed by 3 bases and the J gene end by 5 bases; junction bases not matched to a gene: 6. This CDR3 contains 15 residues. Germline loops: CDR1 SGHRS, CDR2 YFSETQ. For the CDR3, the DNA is TGCGCCAGCAGCTCCGGACAGGGAGATACCGGGGAGCTGTTTTTT. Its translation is CASSSGQGDTGELFF.

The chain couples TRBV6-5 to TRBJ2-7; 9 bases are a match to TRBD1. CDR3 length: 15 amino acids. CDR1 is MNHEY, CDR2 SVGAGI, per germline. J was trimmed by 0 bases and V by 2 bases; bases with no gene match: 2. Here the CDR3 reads CASSYRGQGSYEQYF. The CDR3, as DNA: TGTGCCAGCAGTTACAGGGGACAGGGCTCCTACGAGCAGTACTTC.

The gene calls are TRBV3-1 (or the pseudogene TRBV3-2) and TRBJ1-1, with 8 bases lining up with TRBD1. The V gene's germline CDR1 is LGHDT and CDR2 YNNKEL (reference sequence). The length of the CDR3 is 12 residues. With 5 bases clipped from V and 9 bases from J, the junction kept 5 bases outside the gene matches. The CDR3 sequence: CASSARTGKAFF. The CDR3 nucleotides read TGTGCCAGCAGCGCTCGGACAGGGAAAGCTTTCTTT.

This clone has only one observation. The CDR3 here is CASSFGEGTEAFF. Here the CDR3 DNA reads TGTGCCAGCAGTTTCGGGGAAGGAACTGAAGCTTTCTTT. The chain has TRBV12-3 or TRBV12-4 and TRBJ1-1; D unresolved. The V end was cut by 3 bases, the J end by 5 bases, with 10 bases between. CDR3 length equals 13 residues.

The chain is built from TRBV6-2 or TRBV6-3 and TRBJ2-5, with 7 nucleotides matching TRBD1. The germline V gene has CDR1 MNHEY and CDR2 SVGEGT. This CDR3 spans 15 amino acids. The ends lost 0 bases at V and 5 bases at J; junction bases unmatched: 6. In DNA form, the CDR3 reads TGTGCCAGCAGTTACTCGCACAGGGGAGAGGAGACCCAGTACTTC. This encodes CASSYSHRGEETQYF.

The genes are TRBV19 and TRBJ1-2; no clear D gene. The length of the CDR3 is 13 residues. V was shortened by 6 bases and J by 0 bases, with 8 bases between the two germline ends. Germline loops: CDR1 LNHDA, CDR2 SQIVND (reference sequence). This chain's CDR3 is CASSPDTNYGYTF. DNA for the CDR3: TGTGCCAGTAGCCCCGACACTAACTATGGCTACACCTTC.

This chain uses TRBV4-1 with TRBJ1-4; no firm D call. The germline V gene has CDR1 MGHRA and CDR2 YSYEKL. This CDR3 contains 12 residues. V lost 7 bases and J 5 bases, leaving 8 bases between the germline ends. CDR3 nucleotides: TGCGCCAGCACACCAGACAATGAAAAACTGTTTTTT. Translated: CASTPDNEKLFF.

The CDR3 nucleotides are TGTGCCATCAGGGGGACCAGCACAGATACGCAGTATTTT. Translated, it gives CAIRGTSTDTQYF. The chain employs TRBV10-3 and TRBJ2-3, with D perhaps given as TRBD1 or TRBD2 (5 bases each). CDR3 length: 13 residues. CDR1 is ENHRY, CDR2 SYGVKD, per germline. V was pared by 6 bases and J by 0 bases, with 7 bases between.

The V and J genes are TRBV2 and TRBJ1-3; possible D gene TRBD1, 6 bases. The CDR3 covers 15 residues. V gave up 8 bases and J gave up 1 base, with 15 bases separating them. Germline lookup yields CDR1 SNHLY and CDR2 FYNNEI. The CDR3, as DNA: TGTGCCAGCGGACGTACAGGGACTTCTGGAAACACCATATATTTT. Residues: CASGRTGTSGNTIYF.

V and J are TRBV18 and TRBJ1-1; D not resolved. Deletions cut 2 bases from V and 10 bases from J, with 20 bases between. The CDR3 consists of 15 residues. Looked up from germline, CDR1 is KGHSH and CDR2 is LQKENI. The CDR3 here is CASSPEVEGLGRAFF. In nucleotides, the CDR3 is TGTGCCAGCTCACCAGAAGTTGAGGGTTTGGGCCGAGCTTTCTTT.

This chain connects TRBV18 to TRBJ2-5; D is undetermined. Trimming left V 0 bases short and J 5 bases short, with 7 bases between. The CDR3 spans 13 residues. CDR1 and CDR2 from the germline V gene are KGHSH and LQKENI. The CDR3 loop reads CASSPPRKETQYF. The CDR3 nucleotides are TGTGCCAGCTCACCACCGAGGAAGGAGACCCAGTACTTC.

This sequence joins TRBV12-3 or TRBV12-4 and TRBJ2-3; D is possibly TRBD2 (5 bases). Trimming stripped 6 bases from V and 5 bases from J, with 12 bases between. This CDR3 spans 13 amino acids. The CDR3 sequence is CASRETREDTQYF. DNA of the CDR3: TGTGCCAGCAGAGAGACCCGGGAAGATACGCAGTATTTT.

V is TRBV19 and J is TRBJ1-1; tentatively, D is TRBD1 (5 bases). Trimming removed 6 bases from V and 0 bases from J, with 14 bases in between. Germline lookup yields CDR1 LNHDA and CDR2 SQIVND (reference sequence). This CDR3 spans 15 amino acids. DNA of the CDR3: TGTGCCAGTAGCCCGAGGGGAGCCATGAACACTGAAGCTTTCTTT. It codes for CASSPRGAMNTEAFF. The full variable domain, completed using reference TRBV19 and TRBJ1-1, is DGGITQSPKYLFRKEGQNVTLSCEQNLNHDAMYWYRQDPGQGLRLIYYSQIVNDFQKGDIAEGYSVSREKKESFPLTVTSAQKNPTAFYLCASSPRGAMNTEAFFGQGTRLTVV.

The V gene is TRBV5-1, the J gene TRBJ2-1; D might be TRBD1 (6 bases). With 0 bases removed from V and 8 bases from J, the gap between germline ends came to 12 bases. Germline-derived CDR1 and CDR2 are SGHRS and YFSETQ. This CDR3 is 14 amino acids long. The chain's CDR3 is CASSLAGTFDEQFF. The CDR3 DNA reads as TGCGCCAGCAGCTTGGCCGGGACATTCGATGAGCAGTTCTTC. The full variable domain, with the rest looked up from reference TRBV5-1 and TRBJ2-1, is KAGVTQTPRYLIKTRGQQVTLSCSPISGHRSVSWYQQTPGQGLQFLFEYFSETQRNKGNFPGRFSGRQFSNSRSEMNVSTLELGDSALYLCASSLAGTFDEQFFGPGTRLTVL.

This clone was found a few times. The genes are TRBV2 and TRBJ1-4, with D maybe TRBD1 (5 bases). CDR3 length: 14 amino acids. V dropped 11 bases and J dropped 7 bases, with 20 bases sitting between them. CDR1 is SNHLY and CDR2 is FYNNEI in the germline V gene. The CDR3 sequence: CALGEGLEVEKLFF. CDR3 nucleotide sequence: TGTGCCCTTGGGGAGGGACTAGAAGTTGAAAAACTGTTTTTT.

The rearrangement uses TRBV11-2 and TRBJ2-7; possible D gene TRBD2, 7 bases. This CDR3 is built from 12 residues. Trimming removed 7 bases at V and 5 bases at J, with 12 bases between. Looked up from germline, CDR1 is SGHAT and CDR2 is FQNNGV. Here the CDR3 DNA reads TGTGCCAGCACCGTAGGGGGGGACGAGCAGTACTTC. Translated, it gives CASTVGGDEQYF.

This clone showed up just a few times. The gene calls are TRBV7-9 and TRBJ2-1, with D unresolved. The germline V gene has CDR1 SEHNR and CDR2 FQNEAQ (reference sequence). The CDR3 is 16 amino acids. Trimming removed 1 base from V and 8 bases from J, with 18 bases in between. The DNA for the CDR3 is TGTGCCAGCAGCTTAGGGCGGAGCCCCCACTCCGATGAGCAGTTCTTC. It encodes CASSLGRSPHSDEQFF.

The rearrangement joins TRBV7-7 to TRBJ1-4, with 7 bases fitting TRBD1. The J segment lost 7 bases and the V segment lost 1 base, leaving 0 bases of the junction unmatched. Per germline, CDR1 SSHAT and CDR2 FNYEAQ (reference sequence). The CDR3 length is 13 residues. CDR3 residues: CASSLDRGEKLFF. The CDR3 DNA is TGTGCCAGCAGCTTAGACAGGGGTGAAAAACTGTTTTTT.